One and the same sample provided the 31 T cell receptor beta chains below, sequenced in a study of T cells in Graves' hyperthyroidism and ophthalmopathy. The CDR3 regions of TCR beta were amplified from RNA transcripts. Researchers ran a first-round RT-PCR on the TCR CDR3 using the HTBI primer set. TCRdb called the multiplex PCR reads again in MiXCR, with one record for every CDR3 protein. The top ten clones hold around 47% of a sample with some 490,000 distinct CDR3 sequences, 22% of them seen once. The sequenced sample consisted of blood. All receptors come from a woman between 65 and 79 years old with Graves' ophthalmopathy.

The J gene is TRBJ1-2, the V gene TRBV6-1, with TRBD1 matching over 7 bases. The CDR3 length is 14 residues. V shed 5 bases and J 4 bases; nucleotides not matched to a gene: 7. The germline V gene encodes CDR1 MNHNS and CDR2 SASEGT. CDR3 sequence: CASSSPTGPYGYTF. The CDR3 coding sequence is TGTGCCAGCAGTTCCCCGACAGGGCCCTATGGCTACACCTTC.

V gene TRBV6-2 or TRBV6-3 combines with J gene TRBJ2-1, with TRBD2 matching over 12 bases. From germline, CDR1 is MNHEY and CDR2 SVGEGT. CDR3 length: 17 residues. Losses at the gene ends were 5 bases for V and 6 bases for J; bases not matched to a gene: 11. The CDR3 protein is CASSLGLAGLRINEQFF. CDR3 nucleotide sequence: TGTGCCAGCAGTCTCGGACTAGCGGGACTTCGAATCAATGAGCAGTTCTTC.

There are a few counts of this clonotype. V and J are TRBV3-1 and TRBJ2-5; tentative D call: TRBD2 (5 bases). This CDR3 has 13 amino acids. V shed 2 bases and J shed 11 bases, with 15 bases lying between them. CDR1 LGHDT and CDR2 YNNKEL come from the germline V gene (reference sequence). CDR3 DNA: TGTGCCAGCAGCCAACCTGAAACTAGAAATCAGTACTTC. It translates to CASSQPETRNQYF.

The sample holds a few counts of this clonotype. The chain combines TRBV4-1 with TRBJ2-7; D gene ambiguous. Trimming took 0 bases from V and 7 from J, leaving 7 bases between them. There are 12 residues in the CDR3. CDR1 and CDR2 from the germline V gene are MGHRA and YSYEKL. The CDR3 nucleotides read TGCGCCAGCAGCCAAGAGGTAGGGGAGCAGTACTTC. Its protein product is CASSQEVGEQYF.

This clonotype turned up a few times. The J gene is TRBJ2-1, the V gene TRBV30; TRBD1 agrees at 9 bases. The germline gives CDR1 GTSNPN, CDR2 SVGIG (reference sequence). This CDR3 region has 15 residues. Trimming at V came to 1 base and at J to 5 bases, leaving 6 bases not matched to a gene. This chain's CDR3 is CAWSDGTGYDNEQFF. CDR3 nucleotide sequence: TGTGCCTGGAGTGACGGGACAGGGTATGACAATGAGCAGTTCTTC.

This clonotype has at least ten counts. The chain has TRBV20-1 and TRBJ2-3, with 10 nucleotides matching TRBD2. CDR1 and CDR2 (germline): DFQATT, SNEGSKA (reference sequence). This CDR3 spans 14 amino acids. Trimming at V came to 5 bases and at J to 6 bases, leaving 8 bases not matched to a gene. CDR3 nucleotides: TGCAGTGCTTCAGCGGGAGGGCCTTTTGATACGCAGTATTTT. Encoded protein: CSASAGGPFDTQYF.

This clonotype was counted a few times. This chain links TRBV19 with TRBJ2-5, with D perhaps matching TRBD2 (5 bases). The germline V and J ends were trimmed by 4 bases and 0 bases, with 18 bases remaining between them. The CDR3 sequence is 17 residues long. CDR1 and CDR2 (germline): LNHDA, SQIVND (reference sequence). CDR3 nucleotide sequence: TGTGCCAGTAGTAGCCAGCCCTCGGGGTTGTACCAAGAGACCCAGTACTTC. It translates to CASSSQPSGLYQETQYF.

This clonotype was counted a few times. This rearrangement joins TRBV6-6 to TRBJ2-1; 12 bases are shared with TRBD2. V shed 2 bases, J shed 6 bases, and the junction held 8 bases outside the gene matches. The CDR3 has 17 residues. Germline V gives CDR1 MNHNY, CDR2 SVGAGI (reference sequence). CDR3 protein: CASSYKASGRAANEQFF. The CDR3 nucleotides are TGTGCCAGCAGTTACAAAGCTAGCGGGAGGGCCGCCAATGAGCAGTTCTTC.

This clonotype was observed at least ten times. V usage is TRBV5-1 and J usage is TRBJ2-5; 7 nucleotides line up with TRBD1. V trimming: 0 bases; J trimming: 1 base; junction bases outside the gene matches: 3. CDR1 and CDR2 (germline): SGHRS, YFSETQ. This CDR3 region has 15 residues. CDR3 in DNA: TGCGCCAGCAGCTTGGCGGGACAGCCCCAAGAGACCCAGTACTTC. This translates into CASSLAGQPQETQYF.

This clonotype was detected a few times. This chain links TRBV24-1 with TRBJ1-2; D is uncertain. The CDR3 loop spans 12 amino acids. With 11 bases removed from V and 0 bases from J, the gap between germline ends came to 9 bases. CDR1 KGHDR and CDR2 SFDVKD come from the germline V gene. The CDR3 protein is CANKRTNYGYTF. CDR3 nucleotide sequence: TGTGCCAACAAAAGGACTAACTATGGCTACACCTTC.

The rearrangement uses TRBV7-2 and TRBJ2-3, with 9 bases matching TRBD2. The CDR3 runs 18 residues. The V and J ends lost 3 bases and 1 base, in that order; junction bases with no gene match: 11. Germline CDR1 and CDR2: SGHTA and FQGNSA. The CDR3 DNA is TGTGCCAGCAGCTTGGTGGCGGGAGGGGGTCATGGCACAGATACGCAGTATTTT. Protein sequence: CASSLVAGGGHGTDTQYF.

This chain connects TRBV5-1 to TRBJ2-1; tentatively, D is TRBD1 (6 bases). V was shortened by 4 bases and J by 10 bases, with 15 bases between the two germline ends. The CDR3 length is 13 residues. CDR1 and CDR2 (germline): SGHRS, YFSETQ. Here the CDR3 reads CASSPSSGTEQFF. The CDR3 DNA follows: TGCGCCAGCAGCCCTAGCTCCGGGACAGAGCAGTTCTTC.

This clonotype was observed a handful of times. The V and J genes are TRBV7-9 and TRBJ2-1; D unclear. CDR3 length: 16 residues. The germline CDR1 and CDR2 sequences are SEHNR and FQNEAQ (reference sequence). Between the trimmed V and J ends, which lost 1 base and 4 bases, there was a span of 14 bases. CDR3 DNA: TGTGCCAGCAGCTTAGGAGTGGCGGACCATTACAATGAGCAGTTCTTC. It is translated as CASSLGVADHYNEQFF.

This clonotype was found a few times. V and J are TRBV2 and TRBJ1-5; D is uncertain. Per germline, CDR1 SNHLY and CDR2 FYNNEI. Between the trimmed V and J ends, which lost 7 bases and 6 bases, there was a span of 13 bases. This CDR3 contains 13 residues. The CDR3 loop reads CASTWESGQPQHF. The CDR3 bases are TGTGCCAGCACGTGGGAATCGGGTCAGCCCCAGCATTTT.

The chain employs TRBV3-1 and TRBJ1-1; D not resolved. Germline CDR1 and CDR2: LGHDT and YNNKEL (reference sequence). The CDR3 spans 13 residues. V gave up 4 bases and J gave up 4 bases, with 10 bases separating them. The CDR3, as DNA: TGTGCCAGCAGCCGCGGTATAACCACTGAAGCTTTCTTT. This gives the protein CASSRGITTEAFF.

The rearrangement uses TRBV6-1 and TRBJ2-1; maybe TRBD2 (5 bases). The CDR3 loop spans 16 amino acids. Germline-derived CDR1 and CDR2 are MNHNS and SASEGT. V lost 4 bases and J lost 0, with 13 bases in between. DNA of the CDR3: TGTGCCAGCAGTGCTAGCCCCCCGAGCTCCTACAATGAGCAGTTCTTC. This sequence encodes CASSASPPSSYNEQFF.

DNA of the CDR3: TGTGCCAGCAGCGCTTTAGCGGGAGTTTCCGACGAGCAGTACTTC. Residues: CASSALAGVSDEQYF. The chain employs TRBV9 and TRBJ2-7; 9 bases line up with TRBD2. V lost 3 bases, J lost 5 bases, and 9 bases stayed unmatched. Germline assignment: CDR1 SGDLS and CDR2 YYNGEE. This CDR3 contains 15 residues. Variable domain in full (rest from reference TRBV9 and TRBJ2-7): DSGVTQTPKHLITATGQRVTLRCSPRSGDLSVYWYQQSLDQGLQFLIQYYNGEERAKGNILERFSAQQFPDLHSELNLSSLELGDSALYFCASSALAGVSDEQYFGPGTRLTVT.

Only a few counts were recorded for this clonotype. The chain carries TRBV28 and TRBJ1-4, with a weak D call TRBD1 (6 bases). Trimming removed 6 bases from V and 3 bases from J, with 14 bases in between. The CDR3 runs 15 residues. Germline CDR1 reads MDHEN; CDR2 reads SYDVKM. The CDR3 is CASRLDRRANEKLFF. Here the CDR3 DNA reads TGTGCCAGCAGGCTTGACAGGCGAGCTAATGAAAAACTGTTTTTT.

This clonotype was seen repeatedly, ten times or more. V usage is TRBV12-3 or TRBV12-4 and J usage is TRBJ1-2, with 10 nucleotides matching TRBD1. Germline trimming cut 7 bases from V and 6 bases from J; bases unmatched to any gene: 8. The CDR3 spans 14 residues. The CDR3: CASKPGQGLHGYTF. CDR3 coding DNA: TGTGCCAGCAAACCGGGACAGGGGCTCCATGGCTACACCTTC.

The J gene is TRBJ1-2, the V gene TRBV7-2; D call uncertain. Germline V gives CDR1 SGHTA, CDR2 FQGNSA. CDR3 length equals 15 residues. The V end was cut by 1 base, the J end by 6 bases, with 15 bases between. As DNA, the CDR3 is TGTGCCAGCAGCTTAGGTTTGGTTTTGGTTAATGGCTACACCTTC. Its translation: CASSLGLVLVNGYTF.

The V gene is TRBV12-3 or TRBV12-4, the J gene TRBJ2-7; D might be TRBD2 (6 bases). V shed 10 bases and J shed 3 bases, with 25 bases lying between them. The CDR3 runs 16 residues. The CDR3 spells CATPHPRTTRDYEQYF. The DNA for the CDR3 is TGTGCCACCCCGCACCCGAGGACTACTAGGGACTACGAGCAGTACTTC.

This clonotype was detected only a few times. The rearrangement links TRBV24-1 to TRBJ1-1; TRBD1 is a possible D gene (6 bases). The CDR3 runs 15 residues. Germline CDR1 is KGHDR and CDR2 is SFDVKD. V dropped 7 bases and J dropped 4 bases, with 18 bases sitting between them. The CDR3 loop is CATRTSGDFSTEAFF. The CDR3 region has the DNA TGTGCCACCAGAACCTCAGGGGACTTCTCCACTGAAGCTTTCTTT.

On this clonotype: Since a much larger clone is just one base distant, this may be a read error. In DNA, the CDR3 is TGTGCCAGCAGACTAAGGGACAGGGGGCCAAACAATGAGCAGTACTTC. It specifies CASRLRDRGPNNEQYF. The V gene is TRBV12-3 or TRBV12-4, the J gene TRBJ2-7; the match to TRBD1 covers 12 bases. The CDR3 is 16 amino acids. V was pared by 6 bases and J by 7 bases, with 13 bases of the junction left unmatched.

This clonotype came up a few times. This CDR3 reads CSAYQGATDTQYF. The CDR3 nucleotides read TGCAGTGCCTACCAGGGGGCAACAGATACGCAGTATTTT. V usage is TRBV20-1 and J usage is TRBJ2-3; 8 bases map to TRBD1. Per germline, CDR1 DFQATT and CDR2 SNEGSKA (reference sequence). J lost 3 bases, V lost 6 bases, and 5 bases had no gene match. CDR3 length: 13 residues.

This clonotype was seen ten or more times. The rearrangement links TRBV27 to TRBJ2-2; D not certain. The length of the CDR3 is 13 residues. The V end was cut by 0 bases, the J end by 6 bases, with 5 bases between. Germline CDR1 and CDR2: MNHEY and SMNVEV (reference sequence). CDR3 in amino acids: CASSLSMAGELFF. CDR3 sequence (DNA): TGTGCCAGCAGTTTATCGATGGCCGGGGAGCTGTTTTTT.

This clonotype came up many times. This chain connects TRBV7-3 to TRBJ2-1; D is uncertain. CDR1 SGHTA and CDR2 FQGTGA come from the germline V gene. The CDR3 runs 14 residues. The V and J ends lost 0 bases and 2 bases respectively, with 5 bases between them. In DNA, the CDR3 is TGTGCCAGCAGCTTAACGGGAACCTACAATGAGCAGTTCTTC. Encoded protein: CASSLTGTYNEQFF.

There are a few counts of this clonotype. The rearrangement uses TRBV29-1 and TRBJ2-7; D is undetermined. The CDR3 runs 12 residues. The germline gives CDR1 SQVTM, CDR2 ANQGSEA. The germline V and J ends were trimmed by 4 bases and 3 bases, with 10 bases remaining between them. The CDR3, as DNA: TGCAGCGTTGCGGACGGAGTCTACGAGCAGTACTTC. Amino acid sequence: CSVADGVYEQYF.

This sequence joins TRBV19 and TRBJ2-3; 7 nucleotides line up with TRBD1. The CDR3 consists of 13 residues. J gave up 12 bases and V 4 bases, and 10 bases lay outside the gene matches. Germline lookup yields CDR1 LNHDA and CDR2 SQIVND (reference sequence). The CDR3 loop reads CASSTQWDSLQYF. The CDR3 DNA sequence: TGTGCCAGTAGTACACAATGGGACAGTCTCCAGTATTTT.

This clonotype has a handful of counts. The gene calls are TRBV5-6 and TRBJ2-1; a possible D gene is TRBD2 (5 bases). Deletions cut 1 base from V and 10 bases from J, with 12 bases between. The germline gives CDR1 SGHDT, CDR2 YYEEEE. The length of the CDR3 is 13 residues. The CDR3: CASSLWRAPEQFF. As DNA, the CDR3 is TGTGCCAGCAGCTTGTGGCGGGCTCCGGAGCAGTTCTTC.

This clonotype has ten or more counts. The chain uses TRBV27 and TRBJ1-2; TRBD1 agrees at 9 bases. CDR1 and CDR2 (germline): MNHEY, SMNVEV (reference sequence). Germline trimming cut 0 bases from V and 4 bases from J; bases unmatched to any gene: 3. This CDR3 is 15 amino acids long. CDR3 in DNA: TGTGCCAGCAGTTTATCGGGACAGGGACCCTATGGCTACACCTTC. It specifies CASSLSGQGPYGYTF.

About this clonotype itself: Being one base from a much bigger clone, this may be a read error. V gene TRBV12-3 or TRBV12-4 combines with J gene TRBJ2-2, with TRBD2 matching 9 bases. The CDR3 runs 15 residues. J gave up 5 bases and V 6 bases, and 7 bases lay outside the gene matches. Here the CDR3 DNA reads TGTGCCAGCAGGGGACTAGCTGCTACTACCGGGGAGCTGTTTTTT. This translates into CASRGLAATTGELFF.